Below, 12 T cell receptor beta chains from the same sample are listed, as sequenced in a study of identical twins. TCRdb independently ran MiXCR on the 5' RACE reads; one entry per CDR3 protein. In the table there are under 450,000 distinct CDR3 sequences, 18% of which are singletons. Sequences were obtained from naive T cells sorted from blood. These receptors originate from a man in his fifties in good health.

Ten or more counts support this clonotype. The V call is TRBV20-1, the J call TRBJ2-2; 9 bases are shared with TRBD2. Per the germline V gene, CDR1 is DFQATT and CDR2 is SNEGSKA (reference sequence). CDR3 length: 13 amino acids. Trimming at V came to 5 bases and at J to 6 bases, leaving 4 bases not matched to a gene. Here the CDR3 DNA reads TGCAGTGCTCCCGGGACTAGCCCCGGGGAGCTGTTTTTT. Translated, it gives CSAPGTSPGELFF.

This clonotype came up a few times. The rearrangement links TRBV18 to TRBJ2-5; D is uncertain. Germline CDR1 KGHSH, CDR2 LQKENI. The CDR3 sequence is 14 residues long. The ends were cut back, 3 bases at V and 4 bases at J, with 12 bases in the middle. The CDR3 sequence is CASSPVGIGETQYF. CDR3 sequence (DNA): TGTGCCAGCTCACCGGTGGGAATAGGAGAGACCCAGTACTTC. Combining the CDR3 with reference TRBV18 and TRBJ2-5 gives the whole variable domain NAGVMQNPRHLVRRRGQEARLRCSPMKGHSHVYWYRQLPEEGLKFMVYLQKENIIDESGMPKERFSAEFPKEGPSILRIQQVVRGDSAAYFCASSPVGIGETQYFGPGTRLLVL.

In regard to this clonotype: An end of the junction does not agree with germline; a read error may underlie this. The chain employs TRBV5-5 and TRBJ1-2; D not resolved. In germline, CDR1 is SGHKS, CDR2 YYEKEE (reference sequence). The CDR3 consists of 14 residues. In DNA form, the CDR3 reads TGTTCCAGCAGCTTGGTCGGCGGAAACTATGGCTACACCTTC. This encodes CSSSLVGGNYGYTF.

The rearrangement links TRBV28 to TRBJ1-5; no clear D. CDR1 is MDHEN, CDR2 SYDVKM, per germline. The V and J ends lost 3 bases and 0 bases respectively, with 15 bases between them. The CDR3 totals 17 residues. This CDR3 reads CASSLRSGAYSNQPQHF. The CDR3 DNA reads as TGTGCCAGCAGTTTGAGAAGCGGAGCCTATAGCAATCAGCCCCAGCATTTT.

About this clonotype: At one end, the junction sequence differs from germline, possibly due to a read error. The rearrangement uses TRBV20-1 and TRBJ2-1, with unresolved D. In germline, CDR1 is DFQATT, CDR2 SNEGSKA (reference sequence). This CDR3 spans 10 amino acids. DNA for the CDR3: TGCAGTGCGGGTAATATTGAGCAGCTCTTC. It yields the protein CSAGNIEQLF.

Many counts were recorded for this clonotype. The chain is built from TRBV6-5 and TRBJ2-7; D is unclear. Germline V gene data show CDR1 as MNHEY and CDR2 as SVGAGI. CDR3 size: 14 residues. V lost 0 bases, J lost 9 bases, and 15 bases lay in between. The CDR3 region is CASSYSKAGVRQYF. For the CDR3, the DNA is TGTGCCAGCAGTTACTCGAAGGCTGGGGTGCGGCAGTACTTC.

The V gene is TRBV19, the J gene TRBJ1-5, with D perhaps TRBD1 (5 bases). Germline CDR1 and CDR2: LNHDA and SQIVND (reference sequence). The CDR3 extends over 15 amino acids. Between the trimmed V and J ends, which lost 3 bases and 1 base, there was a span of 10 bases. CDR3 sequence: CASSIAGMSNQPQHF. The CDR3 DNA is TGTGCCAGTAGTATCGCAGGGATGAGCAATCAGCCCCAGCATTTT.

This clonotype appeared a few times. This chain links TRBV27 with TRBJ1-4, with no clear D. CDR1 and CDR2 (germline): MNHEY, SMNVEV (reference sequence). The germline V and J ends were trimmed by 0 bases and 0 bases, with 5 bases remaining between them. The CDR3 covers 15 residues. CDR3 amino acids: CASSLSGATNEKLFF. For the CDR3, the DNA is TGTGCCAGCAGTTTATCGGGTGCAACTAATGAAAAACTGTTTTTT.

This chain uses TRBV28 with TRBJ2-7; D unclear. The germline gives CDR1 MDHEN, CDR2 SYDVKM. V lost 4 bases to trimming and J lost 5 bases, with 18 bases between them. The length of the CDR3 is 15 residues. The DNA for the CDR3 is TGTGCCAGCAGTTCGATGACAAAACCCTCTGACGAGCAGTACTTC. This translates into CASSSMTKPSDEQYF.

With regard to this clonotype: Being one base from a much bigger clone, this may be a read error. Because it lacks the conserved phenylalanine or tryptophan at the end, this CDR3 is likely a read error. The CDR3 sequence is CSARFGSPNQPQHL. The DNA for the CDR3 is TGCAGTGCTAGGTTCGGCAGCCCCAATCAGCCCCAGCATTTA. The chain uses TRBV20-1 and TRBJ1-5; D unresolved. Per germline, CDR1 DFQATT and CDR2 SNEGSKA (reference sequence). Between the trimmed V and J ends, which lost 3 bases and 3 bases, there was a span of 12 bases. This CDR3 region has 14 residues.

This clonotype was recorded a few times. The chain employs TRBV20-1 and TRBJ1-6; D possibly corresponds to TRBD1 (6 bases). With 6 bases removed from V and 7 bases from J, the gap between germline ends came to 19 bases. Germline V lookup: CDR1 DFQATT, CDR2 SNEGSKA (reference sequence). The CDR3 totals 15 residues. The CDR3 region has the DNA TGCAGTGCAAACCCTCGTGACAGGACAAATTCACCCCTCCACTTT. Residues: CSANPRDRTNSPLHF.

Ten or more counts support this clonotype. The chain combines TRBV7-2 with TRBJ2-1; D might be TRBD1 (5 bases). Germline CDR1 and CDR2: SGHTA and FQGNSA. The CDR3 totals 17 residues. The germline V and J ends were trimmed by 2 bases and 4 bases, with 18 bases remaining between them. CDR3 DNA: TGTGCCAGCAGCTTAATGTTGGCGACAGCAACATACAATGAGCAGTTCTTC. Translation gives CASSLMLATATYNEQFF.